This T cell receptor beta chain was sequenced for a study of T cells in Graves' hyperthyroidism and ophthalmopathy. RNA transcripts provided the source from which TCR beta CDR3 regions were amplified. HTBI primers drove first-round RT-PCR of the TCR CDR3. TCRdb redid the calling of the multiplex PCR reads with MiXCR, one entry per CDR3 protein. The sample lists 640,000 or so distinct CDR3 sequences; approximately 15% were seen once. Study results and limitations: Blood also showed most of the thyroid clonotypes that were expanded above 0.001.

Out of over 7.5 ml of fresh peripheral blood came the PBMCs. CDR3 size: 14 residues. V was trimmed by 5 bases and J by 7 bases, leaving 14 bases between them. Germline V CDR1 and CDR2: SGHNT, YENEEA. In its sample, this clonotype was seen many times. No antigen is known for it. The chain links TRBV11-3 to TRBJ2-2; D is perhaps TRBD1 (5 bases). The sequence came from a woman in her thirties or forties with Graves' ophthalmopathy. Specimen: blood. In DNA, the CDR3 is TGTGCCAGCAGCCCCTGGGGCTTGGTCGGGGAGCTGTTTTTT. The encoded protein is CASSPWGLVGELFF.